The 27 T cell receptor beta chains below were found in one sample sequenced in a study of CD8 T cells in ankylosing spondylitis. One entry per CDR3 protein, called by TCRdb with MiXCR from the 5' RACE reads. The table lists about 310,000 distinct CDR3 sequences, less than 25% of them singletons. Sequencing was done on a sample of blood, either unsorted or a sorted T cell fraction (not recorded which). The receptors shown here come from a female donor with ankylosing spondylitis or in good health (not recorded which).

As to this clonotype: The germline gene is not matched at one end of the junction; a read error may be the cause. The V gene is TRBV15, the J gene TRBJ2-5; TRBD2 matches 9 bases. The length of the CDR3 is 13 residues. Germline loops: CDR1 LNHNV, CDR2 YYDKDF (reference sequence). The CDR3 coding sequence is TGTGCCACCAGCCTAGCGGGACAAGAGAACCAGTACTTC. Its translation is CATSLAGQENQYF.

This rearrangement joins TRBV6-1 to TRBJ2-7; 8 bases line up with TRBD2. Germline assignment: CDR1 MNHNS and CDR2 SASEGT. The CDR3 has 13 residues. V lost 5 bases, J lost 6 bases, and 6 bases stayed unmatched. The CDR3 sequence is CASSRSGGGEQYF. CDR3 sequence (DNA): TGTGCCAGCAGTCGGTCGGGAGGGGGCGAGCAGTACTTC.

V is TRBV20-1 and J is TRBJ1-6; 7 bases agree with TRBD1. V gave up 4 bases and J gave up 9 bases; unmatched junction bases: 6. This CDR3 comprises 13 residues. The germline V gene encodes CDR1 DFQATT and CDR2 SNEGSKA (reference sequence). The DNA for the CDR3 is TGCAGTGCTACAGGGGGAATCAGTTCACCCCTCCACTTT. Translating gives CSATGGISSPLHF.

This clonotype was recorded at least ten times. V usage is TRBV6-1 and J usage is TRBJ1-2; 7 bases are a match to TRBD1. Looked up from germline, CDR1 is MNHNS and CDR2 is SASEGT. The V and J ends lost 5 bases and 8 bases, in that order; junction bases with no gene match: 11. CDR3 length: 14 residues. CDR3 nucleotide sequence: TGTGCCAGCAGTCCTCCGGGACAGCCTCGGGGCTACACCTTC. This codes for CASSPPGQPRGYTF.

This clonotype was detected ten times or more. The chain's CDR3 is CASSSANTGELFF. The CDR3 DNA reads TGTGCCAGCAGCTCTGCTAACACCGGGGAGCTGTTTTTT. The gene calls are TRBV7-6 and TRBJ2-2; the D is unclear. V was clipped by 4 bases and J by 2 bases, with 5 bases between them. Germline V CDR1 and CDR2: SGHVS, FNYEAQ. The CDR3 contains 13 residues.

This clonotype was seen ten or more times. V usage is TRBV20-1 and J usage is TRBJ1-1; TRBD1 agrees at 7 bases. Germline V gene data show CDR1 as DFQATT and CDR2 as SNEGSKA (reference sequence). V dropped 6 bases and J dropped 5; count of bases not matched to a gene: 6. The CDR3 contains 12 residues. CDR3 protein: CSAEGAWTEAFF. CDR3 coding DNA: TGCAGTGCCGAGGGGGCTTGGACTGAAGCTTTCTTT.

The table lists this clonotype with a few counts. The rearrangement uses TRBV12-3 or TRBV12-4 and TRBJ2-7, with D possibly being TRBD2 (5 bases). Trimming cost V 3 bases and J 1 base, with 10 bases left between them. The CDR3 length is 14 residues. The CDR3 loop reads CASSLASKSYEQYF. CDR3 sequence (DNA): TGTGCCAGCAGTTTGGCTAGCAAATCCTACGAGCAGTACTTC.

This sequence joins TRBV20-1 and TRBJ2-1; D is perhaps TRBD2 (6 bases). Trimming removed 0 bases at V and 10 bases at J, with 22 bases between. The CDR3 is 16 residues long. Germline V gene sequence: CDR1 DFQATT, CDR2 SNEGSKA (reference sequence). CDR3 in DNA: TGCAGTGCTAGAGATCAGTACCCCGGGAGTCTTGGGGAGCAGTTCTTC. Translation gives CSARDQYPGSLGEQFF.

This clonotype was observed a few times. The chain links TRBV12-3 or TRBV12-4 to TRBJ2-3; D is perhaps TRBD1 (7 bases). Between the trimmed V and J ends, which lost 2 bases and 0 bases, there was a span of 15 bases. The CDR3 has 17 amino acids. DNA of the CDR3: TGTGCCAGCAGTTTACGACAGGGAGGAGAAAGCACAGATACGCAGTATTTT. Residues: CASSLRQGGESTDTQYF.

This clonotype has ten or more counts. The V gene is TRBV5-1, the J gene TRBJ2-1; D unclear. This CDR3 is built from 11 residues. Germline CDR1 is SGHRS and CDR2 is YFSETQ. Deletions cut 0 bases from V and 10 bases from J, with 5 bases between. CDR3 DNA sequence: TGCGCCAGCAGCTTGGTGGACGAGCAGTTCTTC. Its translation is CASSLVDEQFF.

This clonotype was seen many times. This chain connects TRBV5-5 to TRBJ2-1; D may be TRBD2 (5 bases). The V end was cut by 0 bases, the J end by 5 bases, with 15 bases between. Germline V gene sequence: CDR1 SGHKS, CDR2 YYEKEE (reference sequence). This CDR3 spans 16 amino acids. CDR3 residues: CASSLVGSAVNNEQFF. CDR3 DNA: TGTGCCAGCAGCTTGGTAGGGTCAGCGGTTAACAATGAGCAGTTCTTC.

The V and J genes are TRBV9 and TRBJ1-1; TRBD1 agrees at 7 bases. CDR1 is SGDLS, CDR2 YYNGEE, per germline. The length of the CDR3 is 15 residues. V shed 4 bases and J 1 base; nucleotides not matched to a gene: 7. The DNA for the CDR3 is TGTGCCAGCAGCCTCACGACAGGGCCGAACACTGAAGCTTTCTTT. This gives the protein CASSLTTGPNTEAFF.

The chain links TRBV30 to TRBJ1-5; 12 bases are shared with TRBD1. Germline CDR1 is GTSNPN and CDR2 is SVGIG (reference sequence). With V trimmed by 2 bases and J by 6 bases, 5 bases remained unmatched. The CDR3 is 15 amino acids. The CDR3 DNA reads TGTGCCTGGAGTAGGGGACAGGGGGCGCGTCAGCCCCAGCATTTT. This gives the protein CAWSRGQGARQPQHF.

This clonotype has a single count. The CDR3 DNA sequence: TGTGCCAGCAGCCAAATTGTCCAAGCGGGAGTGGTTGAGCAGTTCTTC. Its translation is CASSQIVQAGVVEQFF. This rearrangement joins TRBV4-2 to TRBJ2-1; 8 nucleotides match TRBD2. Germline-derived CDR1 and CDR2 are LGHNA and YNFKEQ. The V segment lost 2 bases and the J segment 9 bases; nucleotides outside the gene matches: 12. The CDR3 is 16 amino acids.

V gene TRBV7-9 combines with J gene TRBJ1-4; D gene uncertain. V gave up 4 bases and J gave up 6 bases, with 15 bases separating them. This CDR3 spans 15 amino acids. The germline gives CDR1 SEHNR, CDR2 FQNEAQ (reference sequence). This CDR3 reads CASSSRLAFYEKLFF. Here the CDR3 DNA reads TGTGCCAGCAGCTCCAGACTTGCCTTTTATGAAAAACTGTTTTTT.

This clonotype came up many times. The chain couples TRBV20-1 to TRBJ2-7; 9 bases agree with TRBD2. The CDR3 runs 12 residues. V lost 6 bases and J lost 2; bases outside the gene matches: 2. Per germline, CDR1 DFQATT and CDR2 SNEGSKA (reference sequence). The DNA for the CDR3 is TGCAGTGCCCTAGCGGGAACCTACGAGCAGTACTTC. Amino acids: CSALAGTYEQYF.

This clonotype came up many times. The V gene is TRBV12-3 or TRBV12-4, the J gene TRBJ2-1, with no clear D. The CDR3 consists of 14 residues. V lost 6 bases and J lost 1, with 10 bases in between. The CDR3 is CASSTMLSYNEQFF. CDR3 sequence (DNA): TGTGCCAGCAGCACGATGCTTTCCTACAATGAGCAGTTCTTC.

This clonotype was picked up many times. The rearrangement joins TRBV29-1 to TRBJ1-5, with 9 bases aligning to TRBD1. V trimming: 7 bases; J trimming: 5 bases; junction bases outside the gene matches: 9. The germline V gene encodes CDR1 SQVTM and CDR2 ANQGSEA. The CDR3 consists of 14 residues. This chain's CDR3 is CSARGQGVDQPQHF. The CDR3 DNA follows: TGCAGCGCCCGGGGACAGGGTGTGGATCAGCCCCAGCATTTT.

This rearrangement joins TRBV20-1 to TRBJ2-5; D is perhaps TRBD2 (6 bases). Trimming took 5 bases from V and 4 from J, leaving 14 bases between them. Germline loops: CDR1 DFQATT, CDR2 SNEGSKA (reference sequence). The CDR3 consists of 13 residues. This CDR3 reads CSAGNVGGETQYF. The CDR3 nucleotides read TGCAGTGCTGGAAATGTGGGGGGAGAGACCCAGTACTTC.

V usage is TRBV24-1 and J usage is TRBJ2-5; TRBD2 aligns across 8 bases. V lost 4 bases to trimming and J lost 9 bases; unmatched junction nucleotides: 12. Germline V gene data show CDR1 as KGHDR and CDR2 as SFDVKD. CDR3 length equals 15 residues. The CDR3 reads CATSDRDKAGEAQYF. In DNA, the CDR3 is TGTGCCACCAGTGACCGAGACAAAGCGGGGGAGGCCCAGTACTTC.

This clonotype appeared many times. One junction end does not reproduce the germline sequence, and a read error may be involved. V usage is TRBV5-5 and J usage is TRBJ2-2, with D uncertain. This CDR3 has 15 amino acids. Germline assignment: CDR1 SGHKS and CDR2 YYEKEE (reference sequence). In nucleotides, the CDR3 is TGTGCCAGCAGCTGGGCGGAATCTGTCCCCGGAGAGCTGTTTTTT. Translation gives CASSWAESVPGELFF. Full variable domain (remainder filled in from reference TRBV5-5 and TRBJ2-2): DAGVTQSPTHLIKTRGQQVTLRCSPISGHKSVSWYQQVLGQGPQFIFQYYEKEERGRGNFPDRFSARQFPNYSSELNVNALLLGDSALYLCASSWAESVPGELFFGEGSRLTVL.

This clonotype was counted between two and nine times. V is TRBV2 and J is TRBJ2-3; maybe TRBD1 (5 bases). In germline, CDR1 is SNHLY, CDR2 FYNNEI. The CDR3 is 15 amino acids. Trimming took 4 bases from V and 5 from J, leaving 16 bases between them. DNA for the CDR3: TGTGCCAGCAGTGCCCGGACGGCAAGGGGAGATACGCAGTATTTT. It encodes CASSARTARGDTQYF. Using reference TRBV2 and TRBJ2-3 for the parts outside the CDR3, the full variable domain is EPEVTQTPSHQVTQMGQEVILRCVPISNHLYFYWYRQILGQKVEFLVSFYNNEISEKSEIFDDQFSVERPDGSNFTLKIRSTKLEDSAMYFCASSARTARGDTQYFGPGTRLTVL.

This clonotype has ten or more counts. The chain recombines TRBV4-1 with TRBJ2-4; D possibly matches TRBD1 or TRBD2 (6 bases each). The CDR3 extends over 17 amino acids. Germline lookup yields CDR1 MGHRA and CDR2 YSYEKL. V was clipped by 3 bases and J by 1 base, with 16 bases between them. The CDR3 DNA reads TGCGCCAGCAGCCAGGGGGGACATCTAAGGGCCAAAAACATTCAGTACTTC. Translation gives CASSQGGHLRAKNIQYF.

The CDR3, as DNA: TGTGCCTGGACGGGTAATCCCTACAATGAGCAGTTCTTC. Protein sequence: CAWTGNPYNEQFF. This chain uses TRBV30 with TRBJ2-1, with no clear D. CDR1 is GTSNPN and CDR2 is SVGIG in the germline V gene (reference sequence). V was clipped by 4 bases and J by 2 bases, with 9 bases between them. The CDR3 has 13 residues.

This clonotype has only a few counts. The V gene is TRBV20-1, the J gene TRBJ2-3, with 13 bases identical to TRBD2. Losses at the gene ends were 6 bases for V and 4 bases for J; bases not matched to a gene: 13. Germline V gene sequence: CDR1 DFQATT, CDR2 SNEGSKA (reference sequence). The CDR3 loop spans 17 amino acids. The CDR3 sequence is CSAKDPLAGGWADTQYF. The CDR3 DNA reads as TGCAGTGCCAAAGACCCACTAGCGGGGGGGTGGGCAGATACGCAGTATTTT.

This clonotype came up once. The gene calls are TRBV2 and TRBJ2-7; 7 positions match TRBD2. Per germline, CDR1 SNHLY and CDR2 FYNNEI. The CDR3 has 16 residues. V was clipped by 10 bases and J by 4 bases; unmatched bases: 19. The CDR3 loop is CATQQIGGVVPYEQYF. The CDR3 DNA follows: TGTGCCACACAGCAGATTGGGGGGGTTGTACCTTACGAGCAGTACTTC.

Of note for this clonotype: The junction departs from the called germline gene at one end, perhaps through a read error. J is TRBJ2-1 and V is TRBV7-7, with a tentative D call TRBD1 (6 bases). The CDR3 totals 13 residues. The germline V gene encodes CDR1 SSHAT and CDR2 FNYEAQ (reference sequence). CDR3 in DNA: TGTGCTAGCAGCTTGAACAGGGCAAATGAGCAGTTCTTC. Translated, it gives CASSLNRANEQFF. The variable domain in full, completed from reference TRBV7-7 and TRBJ2-1, reads GAGVSQSPRYKVTKRGQDVTLRCDPISSHATLYWYQQALGQGPEFLTYFNYEAQPDKSGLPSDRFSAERPEGSISTLTIQRTEQRDSAMYRCASSLNRANEQFFGPGTRLTVL.